This entry lists 16 T cell receptor beta chains sequenced from one sample in a study of control samples from healthy donors and cancer patients. Measured with immunoSEQ multiplex PCR; TCRdb has only the in-frame clones, and not every one. The sample contains roughly 30,000 clones, more than 75% of which appear only once. Sample: PBMCs. The source is a woman aged 40 to 50 with lung cancer.

The rearrangement joins TRBV4-3 to TRBJ1-1; tentatively, D is TRBD1 (6 bases). Germline V gene data show CDR1 as LGHNA and CDR2 as YSLEER. Trimming left V 4 bases short and J 0 bases short, with 9 bases between. The CDR3 length is 14 residues. CDR3 loop: CASSRGTMNTEAFF. CDR3 DNA sequence: TGCGCCAGCAGCCGCGGGACAATGAACACTGAAGCTTTCTTT.

The rearrangement links TRBV14 to TRBJ2-7; the match to TRBD2 covers 11 bases. From germline, CDR1 is SGHDN and CDR2 FVKESK. The ends lost 4 bases at V and 6 bases at J; junction bases unmatched: 8. The CDR3 contains 15 residues. CDR3 protein: CASSPLAGGPTEQYF. The CDR3 bases are TGTGCCAGCAGCCCTCTAGCGGGGGGCCCGACCGAGCAGTACTTC.

The rearrangement links TRBV13 to TRBJ1-1, with D possibly TRBD1 on 6 matching bases. This CDR3 is built from 17 residues. Trimming left V 4 bases short and J 4 bases short, with 22 bases between. CDR1 is PRHDT, CDR2 FYEKMQ, per germline (reference sequence). As DNA, the CDR3 is TGTGCCAGCAGCTCGGGGGCAGGGGTTAAAAAAGGCACTGAAGCTTTCTTT. Translation: CASSSGAGVKKGTEAFF. The variable domain in full, with the rest retrieved from reference TRBV13 and TRBJ1-1, is AAGVIQSPRHLIKEKRETATLKCYPIPRHDTVYWYQQGPGQDPQFLISFYEKMQSDKGSIPDRFSAQQFSDYHSELNMSSLELGDSALYFCASSSGAGVKKGTEAFFGQGTRLTVV.

This chain connects TRBV20-1 to TRBJ2-1; the D gene is possibly TRBD2 (5 bases). The CDR3 totals 16 residues. V lost 3 bases and J 6 bases, leaving 21 bases between the germline ends. Germline CDR1 reads DFQATT; CDR2 reads SNEGSKA (reference sequence). The CDR3 loop is CSASSEVATLPNEQFF. The CDR3 nucleotides are TGCAGTGCTAGTTCGGAGGTAGCTACTCTACCCAATGAGCAGTTCTTC.

This sequence joins TRBV11-3 and TRBJ2-1; D remains ambiguous. The germline V gene has CDR1 SGHNT and CDR2 YENEEA. There are 16 residues in the CDR3. V was clipped by 5 bases and J by 1 base, with 15 bases between them. CDR3 residues: CASSIPGTLSYNEQFF. In DNA, the CDR3 is TGTGCCAGCAGCATCCCCGGTACGCTGTCCTACAATGAGCAGTTCTTC.

This chain links TRBV18 with TRBJ1-5, with 7 positions matching TRBD1. Germline V gene sequence: CDR1 KGHSH, CDR2 LQKENI. This CDR3 region has 14 residues. Losses at the gene ends were 6 bases for V and 5 bases for J; bases not matched to a gene: 7. CDR3 sequence (DNA): TGTGCCAGCTCCTCGACAGGGAGGGATCAGCCCCAGCATTTT. Amino acids: CASSSTGRDQPQHF.

This clone was seen once. The V gene is TRBV2, the J gene TRBJ2-2; the D gene is possibly TRBD2 (5 bases). CDR1 is SNHLY and CDR2 is FYNNEI in the germline V gene. CDR3 length: 14 residues. Trimming took 10 bases from V and 4 from J, leaving 16 bases between them. The CDR3 protein is CATPEGSGTGELFF. The DNA for the CDR3 is TGTGCCACCCCAGAGGGTTCTGGCACCGGGGAGCTGTTTTTT.

The V call is TRBV15, the J call TRBJ2-1; perhaps TRBD2 as D (6 bases). The V gene lost 0 bases and the J gene lost 1 base, with 7 bases spanning the gap. CDR3 size: 15 residues. Germline V lookup: CDR1 LNHNV, CDR2 YYDKDF (reference sequence). As DNA, the CDR3 is TGTGCCACCAGCAGAGATGCGGGATCCTACAATGAGCAGTTCTTC. Amino acids: CATSRDAGSYNEQFF.

The V call is TRBV21-1, the J call TRBJ1-5; the DNA was not used to check the table's D call, TRBD1. TRBV21-1 is a pseudogene. The CDR3 runs 18 residues. As DNA, the CDR3 is TGTGCCAGCAGCAACTTAACAGGGGGCGCCTATAGCAATCAGCCCCAGCATTTT. This translates into CASSNLTGGAYSNQPQHF.

This sequence joins TRBV6-2 or TRBV6-3 and TRBJ2-7, with 7 bases aligning to TRBD1. This CDR3 is 16 amino acids long. V was pared by 2 bases and J by 5 bases, with 12 bases of the junction left unmatched. CDR1 is MNHEY, CDR2 SVGEGT, per germline. CDR3 loop: CASSYLGQAAFDEQYF. The CDR3 region has the DNA TGTGCCAGCAGTTACCTCGGACAGGCAGCTTTTGACGAGCAGTACTTC.

The CDR3 DNA reads TGTGCCAGCAGCTCCTCGTTTGCCACTGAAGCTTTCTTT. Amino acid sequence: CASSSSFATEAFF. The rearrangement joins TRBV5-5 to TRBJ1-1; no definite D call. The germline CDR1 and CDR2 sequences are SGHKS and YYEKEE (reference sequence). The CDR3 consists of 13 residues. V was clipped by 3 bases and J by 4 bases, with 10 bases between them.

The rearrangement uses TRBV5-1 and TRBJ2-2, with 12 bases that match TRBD1. The CDR3 loop spans 16 amino acids. J was trimmed by 6 bases and V by 2 bases; bases with no gene match: 5. Germline V gene data show CDR1 as SGHRS and CDR2 as YFSETQ. In DNA, the CDR3 is TGCGCCAGCAGCTTCCCGGGACAGGGGGCCCCCGGGGAGCTGTTTTTT. Amino acid sequence: CASSFPGQGAPGELFF.

The rearrangement joins TRBV6-5 to TRBJ1-1, with D unclear. CDR3 size: 15 residues. Trimming took off 0 bases at V and 5 bases at J, with 13 bases between the two ends. CDR1 is MNHEY, CDR2 SVGAGI, per germline. CDR3 bases: TGTGCCAGCAGTTACTCGCACACCCTATTGACTGAAGCTTTCTTT. It yields the protein CASSYSHTLLTEAFF.

The chain has TRBV11-2 and TRBJ1-3; TRBD1 is a possible D gene (6 bases). The germline V gene has CDR1 SGHAT and CDR2 FQNNGV. The germline V and J ends were trimmed by 1 base and 3 bases, with 10 bases remaining between them. This CDR3 is built from 15 residues. This chain's CDR3 is CASSLAGAGGNTIYF. CDR3 bases: TGTGCCAGCAGCTTAGCGGGGGCCGGTGGAAACACCATATATTTT.

The chain combines TRBV6-5 with TRBJ2-1; no clear D gene. This CDR3 is 15 amino acids long. Germline CDR1 MNHEY, CDR2 SVGAGI. Trimming removed 9 bases from V and 3 bases from J, with 18 bases in between. Written as DNA, the CDR3 is TGTGCCAGTGAACCCCCGGCCAGAGGCTACAATGAGCAGTTCTTC. Amino acid sequence: CASEPPARGYNEQFF.

The gene calls are TRBV3-1 (or the pseudogene TRBV3-2) and TRBJ2-3, with 9 nucleotides matching TRBD1. Germline V CDR1 and CDR2: LGHDT, YNNKEL (reference sequence). The CDR3 runs 18 residues. V lost 4 bases and J lost 3; bases outside the gene matches: 14. This chain's CDR3 is CASSPRPRPGTGTDTQYF. The CDR3 region has the DNA TGTGCCAGCAGCCCTCGCCCCCGTCCCGGGACAGGGACAGATACGCAGTATTTT.